This T cell receptor (beta chain) was sequenced for a study of blood T cell repertoires in COVID-19. TCRdb's table, derived via immunoSEQ multiplex PCR, lists solely in-frame clones and lacks some. The top ten clones hold over 1.5% of a sample with approximately 210,000 clones, about 90% of them seen once. The specimen was peripheral blood. The sequence was collected from a man between 35 and 55 years old with active or convalescent COVID-19.

The CDR3 sequence is CASSLSVGGTEAFF. The CDR3 DNA is TGTGCCAGCAGTTTATCGGTGGGGGGGACTGAAGCTTTCTTT. This chain connects TRBV27 to TRBJ1-1, with D possibly matching TRBD1 (5 bases). CDR3 size: 14 residues. Trimming took off 0 bases at V and 5 bases at J, with 10 bases between the two ends. The germline CDR1 and CDR2 sequences are MNHEY and SMNVEV (reference sequence).